This T cell receptor (beta chain) was recovered during a study of cytomegalovirus exposure and HLA in healthy donors. Findings and limits, study-wide: Analyzed later, most CMV-associated TCR beta chains appeared HLA-restricted. In a later analysis, at a false discovery rate of 0.05, 17,000 or so TCR beta sequences matched HLA alleles. While the bulk of TCR sequences proved rare, some public TCRs turned up in many donors.

V was cut by 4 bases and J by 4 bases, with 14 bases left in between. The CDR3 totals 14 residues. Germline CDR1 and CDR2: SGHAT and FQDESV (reference sequence). In its sample, this clone was seen a few times. As yet, its antigen is unknown. PCR used 60 Vbeta primers and 13 Jbeta primers. The data were produced by immunoSEQ multiplex PCR, yet TCRdb's version contains in-frame clones alone and is incomplete. The sample holds 130,000 to 150,000 clones, roughly four fifths seen once. This TCR came from a woman in her forties or fifties in good health and CMV-seropositive. The chain has TRBV11-1 and TRBJ2-7; the D gene is possibly TRBD1 (6 bases). The sequenced sample consisted of PBMCs. CDR3 amino acids: CASSYSGQGYEQYF. The CDR3 bases are TGTGCCAGCAGCTATAGTGGGCAGGGGTACGAGCAGTACTTC.